The 31 T cell receptor beta chains below were found in one sample sequenced in a study of blood T cell repertoires in COVID-19. Sequencing used immunoSEQ multiplex PCR; TCRdb keeps in-frame clones, though not all of them. Among over 200,000 clones, around four fifths were seen once, and the ten largest hold roughly 8.7%. The sequencing sample was made of peripheral blood. Receptors were obtained from a man aged 35 to 55 with active or convalescent COVID-19.

The table lists this clone with a few counts. The chain recombines TRBV30 with TRBJ1-5; D is ambiguous. Germline V CDR1 and CDR2: GTSNPN, SVGIG (reference sequence). Trimming shortened V by 2 bases and J by 5 bases, and 10 bases separated the two germline ends. The CDR3 contains 13 residues. CDR3 protein: CAWSPREDQPQHF. CDR3 DNA sequence: TGTGCCTGGAGTCCGAGGGAAGATCAGCCCCAGCATTTT.

The rearrangement uses TRBV5-1 and TRBJ2-7, with D tentatively TRBD1 (6 bases). The V end lost 3 bases, the J end lost 1 base, and 11 bases lay between the germline ends. CDR1 and CDR2 (germline): SGHRS, YFSETQ. The CDR3 has 14 amino acids. DNA of the CDR3: TGCGCCAGCAGCTCCAGGGGCGGATCCTACGAGCAGTACTTC. Protein: CASSSRGGSYEQYF. The full variable domain, completed using reference TRBV5-1 and TRBJ2-7, is KAGVTQTPRYLIKTRGQQVTLSCSPISGHRSVSWYQQTPGQGLQFLFEYFSETQRNKGNFPGRFSGRQFSNSRSEMNVSTLELGDSALYLCASSSRGGSYEQYFGPGTRLTVT.

The chain uses TRBV5-1 and TRBJ2-3, with a weak D call TRBD2 (5 bases). The CDR3 runs to 16 residues. Germline V gene lookup returns CDR1 SGHRS and CDR2 YFSETQ. V dropped 1 base and J dropped 2 bases, with 14 bases sitting between them. The CDR3 coding sequence is TGCGCCAGCAGCTTGCAAACTAGTTTTGTCACAGATACGCAGTATTTT. Encoded protein: CASSLQTSFVTDTQYF.

Only one count was recorded for this clone. This sequence joins TRBV19 and TRBJ2-4; maybe TRBD2 (5 bases). Trimming took off 5 bases at V and 8 bases at J, with 22 bases between the two ends. This CDR3 has 16 amino acids. The germline V gene encodes CDR1 LNHDA and CDR2 SQIVND (reference sequence). The CDR3 nucleotides read TGTGCCAGTAGTCCTCGGACCGGCGGACCGAGGGACATTCAGTACTTC. Translation gives CASSPRTGGPRDIQYF.

The rearrangement joins TRBV3-1 (or the pseudogene TRBV3-2) to TRBJ2-7, with 9 positions matching TRBD1. The CDR3 has 14 amino acids. After removal of 4 bases from V and 5 bases from J, the junction contained 6 bases not matched to a gene. Germline V lookup: CDR1 LGHDT, CDR2 YNNKEL (reference sequence). CDR3 bases: TGTGCCAGCAGCCTCGGACAGGGGTTTAACGAGCAGTACTTC. Its protein is CASSLGQGFNEQYF.

This chain links TRBV2 with TRBJ2-6; 9 bases map to TRBD1. V shed 5 bases and J 5 bases; nucleotides not matched to a gene: 4. The germline CDR1 and CDR2 sequences are SNHLY and FYNNEI. The CDR3 sequence is 15 residues long. The CDR3 DNA sequence: TGTGCCAGCAGTCTGGGACAGGGTTGGGCCAACGTCCTGACTTTC. The encoded protein is CASSLGQGWANVLTF.

The chain is built from TRBV19 and TRBJ1-6; 8 bases line up with TRBD1. V lost 5 bases to trimming and J lost 5 bases; unmatched junction nucleotides: 8. CDR3 length: 16 residues. CDR1 is LNHDA, CDR2 SQIVND, per germline (reference sequence). For the CDR3, the DNA is TGTGCCAGTAGTGGGGCAGGGGGCGCGAATAATTCACCCCTCCACTTT. Amino acids: CASSGAGGANNSPLHF.

This chain connects TRBV18 to TRBJ2-3, with 12 bases fitting TRBD2. In germline, CDR1 is KGHSH, CDR2 LQKENI. CDR3 length: 16 residues. The V segment lost 2 bases and the J segment 2 bases; nucleotides outside the gene matches: 2. In nucleotides, the CDR3 is TGTGCCAGCTCACCAGGGACTAGCGGGTCCACAGATACGCAGTATTTT. As protein: CASSPGTSGSTDTQYF.

The rearrangement links TRBV6-5 to TRBJ1-2; D possibly corresponds to TRBD1 (5 bases). The CDR3 is 12 residues long. Germline loops: CDR1 MNHEY, CDR2 SVGAGI. The V end lost 5 bases, the J end lost 7 bases, and 11 bases lay between the germline ends. The CDR3 is CASSPGTFGYTF. The CDR3 coding sequence is TGTGCCAGCAGTCCAGGGACTTTTGGCTACACCTTC.

The chain has TRBV6-5 and TRBJ2-7, with unresolved D. V lost 7 bases to trimming and J lost 2 bases, with 15 bases between them. This CDR3 spans 14 amino acids. CDR1 is MNHEY, CDR2 SVGAGI, per germline. The CDR3 DNA sequence: TGTGCCAGCACCTACCCCGCCCCAACCTACGAGCAGTACTTC. It specifies CASTYPAPTYEQYF.

This clone was seen once. This chain links TRBV3-1 (or the pseudogene TRBV3-2) with TRBJ2-1, with 10 bases that match TRBD1. J lost 6 bases, V lost 9 bases, and 11 bases had no gene match. There are 15 residues in the CDR3. From germline, CDR1 is LGHDT and CDR2 YNNKEL (reference sequence). CDR3 residues: CARKFRDRGFNEQFF. The CDR3 bases are TGTGCCAGGAAATTCCGGGACAGGGGTTTCAATGAGCAGTTCTTC.

This clone is a singleton in its sample. The chain has TRBV19 and TRBJ2-7, with 9 bases identical to TRBD2. The CDR3 covers 19 residues. In germline, CDR1 is LNHDA, CDR2 SQIVND (reference sequence). Losses at the gene ends were 3 bases for V and 3 bases for J; bases not matched to a gene: 18. CDR3 bases: TGTGCCAGTAGTATCACCCGTGGCGGGAGGGCCTCCAGAGTCTACGAGCAGTACTTC. It is translated as CASSITRGGRASRVYEQYF.

This clone was recorded a few times. V and J are TRBV2 and TRBJ1-3; a possible D gene is TRBD1 (6 bases). Trimming took 2 bases from V and 3 from J, leaving 20 bases between them. The CDR3 runs to 18 residues. CDR1 and CDR2 (germline): SNHLY, FYNNEI. In DNA, the CDR3 is TGTGCCAGCAGTGAAAGCGGGAATCGACAGGTTCTTGGAAACACCATATATTTT. This codes for CASSESGNRQVLGNTIYF.

The chain is built from TRBV6-5 and TRBJ1-5; 9 bases map to TRBD1. CDR1 and CDR2 (germline): MNHEY, SVGAGI. This CDR3 has 15 amino acids. After removal of 6 bases from V and 7 bases from J, the junction contained 10 bases not matched to a gene. CDR3: CASRVSGTGRQPQHF. The CDR3 DNA follows: TGTGCCAGCAGGGTATCCGGGACAGGGAGGCAGCCCCAGCATTTT.

This clone was recorded only once. The chain links TRBV4-1 to TRBJ1-1; D might be TRBD1 (5 bases). The CDR3 covers 14 residues. V shed 2 bases and J shed 5 bases, with 12 bases lying between them. Germline V gene lookup returns CDR1 MGHRA and CDR2 YSYEKL. CDR3 sequence reads: CASSQIPRVTEAFF. Here the CDR3 DNA reads TGCGCCAGCAGCCAAATCCCCAGGGTTACTGAAGCTTTCTTT.

In DNA form, the CDR3 reads TGTGCCAGCTCACTCGGGACTAGTAAAGGTCACGAGCAGTACTTC. Amino acid sequence: CASSLGTSKGHEQYF. This chain links TRBV18 with TRBJ2-7; 8 bases are shared with TRBD2. Trimming took 4 bases from V and 5 from J; bases not matched to a gene: 10. The CDR3 has 15 residues. CDR1 is KGHSH and CDR2 is LQKENI in the germline V gene.

The sample holds one count of this clone. The genes are TRBV7-9 and TRBJ1-2, with a tentative D call TRBD1 (6 bases). CDR1 and CDR2 from the germline V gene are SEHNR and FQNEAQ (reference sequence). Trimming removed 3 bases from V and 0 bases from J, with 11 bases in between. The CDR3 totals 15 residues. CDR3 region: CASSLEGGANYGYTF. In nucleotides, the CDR3 is TGTGCCAGCAGCTTGGAAGGGGGAGCTAACTATGGCTACACCTTC.

This chain joins TRBV28 and TRBJ2-7, with TRBD2 matching over 8 bases. The germline V gene has CDR1 MDHEN and CDR2 SYDVKM. The CDR3 runs to 17 residues. J gave up 0 bases and V 3 bases, and 10 bases lay outside the gene matches. The CDR3 protein is CASSLEMIAGSSYEQYF. The CDR3 DNA reads as TGTGCCAGCAGTTTGGAGATGATAGCGGGGAGCTCCTACGAGCAGTACTTC.

This clone was observed once. This rearrangement joins TRBV5-6 to TRBJ1-4; unclear D gene. The CDR3 is 12 amino acids. V lost 3 bases, J lost 8 bases, and 8 bases lay in between. From germline, CDR1 is SGHDT and CDR2 YYEEEE. CDR3 sequence: CASSWREEKLFF. CDR3 DNA sequence: TGTGCCAGCAGCTGGAGGGAGGAAAAACTGTTTTTT.

The chain carries TRBV20-1 and TRBJ2-7; 10 bases map to TRBD2. The V gene end was trimmed by 5 bases and the J gene end by 6 bases; junction bases not matched to a gene: 1. The CDR3 has 11 amino acids. CDR1 DFQATT and CDR2 SNEGSKA come from the germline V gene (reference sequence). The CDR3 DNA reads TGCAGTGCTGGGACTAGCGTCGAGCAGTACTTC. Protein product: CSAGTSVEQYF.

The chain is built from TRBV5-1 and TRBJ2-2; 11 bases align to TRBD2. The trim removed 3 bases at V and 5 bases at J, leaving 6 bases unmatched. From germline, CDR1 is SGHRS and CDR2 YFSETQ. The CDR3 runs 16 residues. In DNA form, the CDR3 reads TGCGCCAGCAGCTCCGGACTAGCGGGCGGGACCGGGGAGCTGTTTTTT. Residues: CASSSGLAGGTGELFF.

This clone showed up just once. The rearrangement uses TRBV6-5 and TRBJ1-1, with a tentative D call TRBD1 (5 bases). Looked up from germline, CDR1 is MNHEY and CDR2 is SVGAGI. V gave up 0 bases and J gave up 0 bases, with 8 bases separating them. The CDR3 has 15 amino acids. CDR3 DNA sequence: TGTGCCAGCAGTTACTCTCAGGGAATGAACACTGAAGCTTTCTTT. It translates to CASSYSQGMNTEAFF.

CDR3 nucleotide sequence: TGTGCCAGCAGCCCACGACTAGCGGGGGACACAGGAGAGACCCAGTACTTC. The encoded protein is CASSPRLAGDTGETQYF. The chain links TRBV7-2 to TRBJ2-5; 12 bases fit TRBD2. The junction had 11 bases not matched to a gene; V was cut back by 5 bases and J by 4 bases. The CDR3 contains 17 residues. Germline CDR1 SGHTA, CDR2 FQGNSA.

The chain is built from TRBV30 and TRBJ1-6; TRBD1 aligns across 9 bases. Germline V gene sequence: CDR1 GTSNPN, CDR2 SVGIG (reference sequence). The CDR3 is 14 residues long. Losses at the gene ends were 0 bases for V and 7 bases for J; bases not matched to a gene: 1. The CDR3 spells CAWSVTGGNSPLHF. CDR3 bases: TGTGCCTGGAGTGTGACAGGGGGAAATTCACCCCTCCACTTT.

This clone was seen only a few times. The rearrangement uses TRBV24-1 and TRBJ2-4, with 8 bases identical to TRBD2. Trimming took 4 bases from V and 1 from J; bases not matched to a gene: 5. Germline V gives CDR1 KGHDR, CDR2 SFDVKD. The CDR3 is 16 amino acids. Written as DNA, the CDR3 is TGTGCCACCAGTGAAGCGGCGGGGGGCGCCAAAAACATTCAGTACTTC. It translates to CATSEAAGGAKNIQYF.

The CDR3 DNA reads as TGTGCCAGCAGTTACCTCGGGGTAGGGGAGCAGTTCTTC. It yields the protein CASSYLGVGEQFF. The chain has TRBV6-5 and TRBJ2-1; D possibly corresponds to TRBD2 (5 bases). The CDR3 loop spans 13 amino acids. Trimming left V 2 bases short and J 10 bases short, with 12 bases between. Germline-derived CDR1 and CDR2 are MNHEY and SVGAGI.

CDR3 DNA sequence: TGTGCCTGGAGTGAAAACACCGGGACAGGCTATGGCTACACCTTC. It specifies CAWSENTGTGYGYTF. This chain uses TRBV30 with TRBJ1-2, with TRBD1 matching 8 bases. The V and J ends lost 1 base and 4 bases, in that order; junction bases with no gene match: 8. Looked up from germline, CDR1 is GTSNPN and CDR2 is SVGIG (reference sequence). CDR3 length: 15 residues. Based on the CDR3 plus reference TRBV30 and TRBJ1-2, the full variable domain is SQTIHQWPATLVQPVGSPLSLECTVEGTSNPNLYWYRQAAGRGLQLLFYSVGIGQISSEVPQNLSASRPQDRQFILSSKKLLLSDSGFYLCAWSENTGTGYGYTFGSGTRLTVV.

This chain connects TRBV13 to TRBJ1-2, with unresolved D. The CDR3 is 16 amino acids. Trimming left V 0 bases short and J 7 bases short, with 18 bases between. Germline CDR1 is PRHDT and CDR2 is FYEKMQ (reference sequence). CDR3 in DNA: TGTGCCAGCAGCTTAGGATATGAGGGAGAGAACGGTGGCTACACCTTC. Its translation: CASSLGYEGENGGYTF.

This sequence joins TRBV20-1 and TRBJ2-5; TRBD1 is a possible D gene (5 bases). Germline assignment: CDR1 DFQATT and CDR2 SNEGSKA (reference sequence). The germline V and J ends were trimmed by 3 bases and 2 bases, with 16 bases remaining between them. This CDR3 comprises 15 residues. The CDR3 coding sequence is TGCAGTGCTAGTAATATGCGACAGCAACAAGAGACCCAGTACTTC. Translating gives CSASNMRQQQETQYF.

This clone was counted a single time. Additional DNA sequences in this sample encode the identical CDR3. The rearrangement links TRBV18 to TRBJ1-2, with 7 bases identical to TRBD1. Losses at the gene ends were 2 bases for V and 3 bases for J; bases not matched to a gene: 0. CDR1 KGHSH and CDR2 LQKENI come from the germline V gene. The CDR3 sequence is 13 residues long. In nucleotides, the CDR3 is TGTGCCAGCTCACCAGACAGGGACTATGGCTACACCTTC. Its protein product is CASSPDRDYGYTF.

This chain connects TRBV6-5 to TRBJ2-2, with 8 nucleotides matching TRBD1. The CDR3 is 12 amino acids. Unmatched junction bases numbered 0, after V lost 6 bases and J lost 6 bases. Per germline, CDR1 MNHEY and CDR2 SVGAGI. CDR3 sequence reads: CASRQGAGELFF. As DNA, the CDR3 is TGTGCCAGCAGACAGGGGGCCGGGGAGCTGTTTTTT.